What follows describes a single T cell receptor beta chain. Its cognate antigen is unknown. This sample's treatment: roughly 11-day PBMC culture with coronavirus spike peptide pools or control peptides (ViraFEST assay). Samples of CD4+ T cells were obtained from the unexposed donor before the COVID-19 pandemic (2011-2018). Each well received a few million PBMCs, cultured with 8 to 10 IU/ml IL-2 and 10 ug/ml peptide pools. Sequencing of the DNA from cultured CD4+ T cells was carried out with the Oncomine TCR Beta short-read assay. Once CD4+ T cells had been cultured, genomic DNA was extracted from them. Each CDR3 protein is one row after TCRdb ran MiXCR on the PCR reads. The sample includes around 3,900 distinct CDR3 sequences, around 70% seen only once; the top ten take around 35%. The sample is drawn from a study of vaccination and CD4 T cells after COVID-19. Study in general: The stimulating agents, overlapping spike peptides, came from SARS-CoV-2, HCoV-NL63, HCoV-OC43 and HCoV-229E.

The sequence was collected from a human donor in good health. Sample: CD4+ T cells from blood, cultured in vitro.

CDR3 DNA: TGTGCCACTGGGGGACACCACTCTGGGGCCAACGTCCTGACTTTC. Translated, it gives CATGGHHSGANVLTF. The genes are TRBV7-8 and TRBJ2-6; a weak D match, TRBD1 (6 bases). The V and J ends lost 10 bases and 0 bases respectively, with 13 bases between them. CDR3 size: 15 residues. Germline values: CDR1 SGHVS, CDR2 FQNEAQ. The whole variable domain, remainder taken from reference TRBV7-8 and TRBJ2-6, is GAGVSQSPRYKVAKRGQDVALRCDPISGHVSLFWYQQALGQGPEFLTYFQNEAQLDKSGLPSDRFFAERPEGSVSTLKIQRTQQEDSAVYLCATGGHHSGANVLTFGAGSRLTVL.